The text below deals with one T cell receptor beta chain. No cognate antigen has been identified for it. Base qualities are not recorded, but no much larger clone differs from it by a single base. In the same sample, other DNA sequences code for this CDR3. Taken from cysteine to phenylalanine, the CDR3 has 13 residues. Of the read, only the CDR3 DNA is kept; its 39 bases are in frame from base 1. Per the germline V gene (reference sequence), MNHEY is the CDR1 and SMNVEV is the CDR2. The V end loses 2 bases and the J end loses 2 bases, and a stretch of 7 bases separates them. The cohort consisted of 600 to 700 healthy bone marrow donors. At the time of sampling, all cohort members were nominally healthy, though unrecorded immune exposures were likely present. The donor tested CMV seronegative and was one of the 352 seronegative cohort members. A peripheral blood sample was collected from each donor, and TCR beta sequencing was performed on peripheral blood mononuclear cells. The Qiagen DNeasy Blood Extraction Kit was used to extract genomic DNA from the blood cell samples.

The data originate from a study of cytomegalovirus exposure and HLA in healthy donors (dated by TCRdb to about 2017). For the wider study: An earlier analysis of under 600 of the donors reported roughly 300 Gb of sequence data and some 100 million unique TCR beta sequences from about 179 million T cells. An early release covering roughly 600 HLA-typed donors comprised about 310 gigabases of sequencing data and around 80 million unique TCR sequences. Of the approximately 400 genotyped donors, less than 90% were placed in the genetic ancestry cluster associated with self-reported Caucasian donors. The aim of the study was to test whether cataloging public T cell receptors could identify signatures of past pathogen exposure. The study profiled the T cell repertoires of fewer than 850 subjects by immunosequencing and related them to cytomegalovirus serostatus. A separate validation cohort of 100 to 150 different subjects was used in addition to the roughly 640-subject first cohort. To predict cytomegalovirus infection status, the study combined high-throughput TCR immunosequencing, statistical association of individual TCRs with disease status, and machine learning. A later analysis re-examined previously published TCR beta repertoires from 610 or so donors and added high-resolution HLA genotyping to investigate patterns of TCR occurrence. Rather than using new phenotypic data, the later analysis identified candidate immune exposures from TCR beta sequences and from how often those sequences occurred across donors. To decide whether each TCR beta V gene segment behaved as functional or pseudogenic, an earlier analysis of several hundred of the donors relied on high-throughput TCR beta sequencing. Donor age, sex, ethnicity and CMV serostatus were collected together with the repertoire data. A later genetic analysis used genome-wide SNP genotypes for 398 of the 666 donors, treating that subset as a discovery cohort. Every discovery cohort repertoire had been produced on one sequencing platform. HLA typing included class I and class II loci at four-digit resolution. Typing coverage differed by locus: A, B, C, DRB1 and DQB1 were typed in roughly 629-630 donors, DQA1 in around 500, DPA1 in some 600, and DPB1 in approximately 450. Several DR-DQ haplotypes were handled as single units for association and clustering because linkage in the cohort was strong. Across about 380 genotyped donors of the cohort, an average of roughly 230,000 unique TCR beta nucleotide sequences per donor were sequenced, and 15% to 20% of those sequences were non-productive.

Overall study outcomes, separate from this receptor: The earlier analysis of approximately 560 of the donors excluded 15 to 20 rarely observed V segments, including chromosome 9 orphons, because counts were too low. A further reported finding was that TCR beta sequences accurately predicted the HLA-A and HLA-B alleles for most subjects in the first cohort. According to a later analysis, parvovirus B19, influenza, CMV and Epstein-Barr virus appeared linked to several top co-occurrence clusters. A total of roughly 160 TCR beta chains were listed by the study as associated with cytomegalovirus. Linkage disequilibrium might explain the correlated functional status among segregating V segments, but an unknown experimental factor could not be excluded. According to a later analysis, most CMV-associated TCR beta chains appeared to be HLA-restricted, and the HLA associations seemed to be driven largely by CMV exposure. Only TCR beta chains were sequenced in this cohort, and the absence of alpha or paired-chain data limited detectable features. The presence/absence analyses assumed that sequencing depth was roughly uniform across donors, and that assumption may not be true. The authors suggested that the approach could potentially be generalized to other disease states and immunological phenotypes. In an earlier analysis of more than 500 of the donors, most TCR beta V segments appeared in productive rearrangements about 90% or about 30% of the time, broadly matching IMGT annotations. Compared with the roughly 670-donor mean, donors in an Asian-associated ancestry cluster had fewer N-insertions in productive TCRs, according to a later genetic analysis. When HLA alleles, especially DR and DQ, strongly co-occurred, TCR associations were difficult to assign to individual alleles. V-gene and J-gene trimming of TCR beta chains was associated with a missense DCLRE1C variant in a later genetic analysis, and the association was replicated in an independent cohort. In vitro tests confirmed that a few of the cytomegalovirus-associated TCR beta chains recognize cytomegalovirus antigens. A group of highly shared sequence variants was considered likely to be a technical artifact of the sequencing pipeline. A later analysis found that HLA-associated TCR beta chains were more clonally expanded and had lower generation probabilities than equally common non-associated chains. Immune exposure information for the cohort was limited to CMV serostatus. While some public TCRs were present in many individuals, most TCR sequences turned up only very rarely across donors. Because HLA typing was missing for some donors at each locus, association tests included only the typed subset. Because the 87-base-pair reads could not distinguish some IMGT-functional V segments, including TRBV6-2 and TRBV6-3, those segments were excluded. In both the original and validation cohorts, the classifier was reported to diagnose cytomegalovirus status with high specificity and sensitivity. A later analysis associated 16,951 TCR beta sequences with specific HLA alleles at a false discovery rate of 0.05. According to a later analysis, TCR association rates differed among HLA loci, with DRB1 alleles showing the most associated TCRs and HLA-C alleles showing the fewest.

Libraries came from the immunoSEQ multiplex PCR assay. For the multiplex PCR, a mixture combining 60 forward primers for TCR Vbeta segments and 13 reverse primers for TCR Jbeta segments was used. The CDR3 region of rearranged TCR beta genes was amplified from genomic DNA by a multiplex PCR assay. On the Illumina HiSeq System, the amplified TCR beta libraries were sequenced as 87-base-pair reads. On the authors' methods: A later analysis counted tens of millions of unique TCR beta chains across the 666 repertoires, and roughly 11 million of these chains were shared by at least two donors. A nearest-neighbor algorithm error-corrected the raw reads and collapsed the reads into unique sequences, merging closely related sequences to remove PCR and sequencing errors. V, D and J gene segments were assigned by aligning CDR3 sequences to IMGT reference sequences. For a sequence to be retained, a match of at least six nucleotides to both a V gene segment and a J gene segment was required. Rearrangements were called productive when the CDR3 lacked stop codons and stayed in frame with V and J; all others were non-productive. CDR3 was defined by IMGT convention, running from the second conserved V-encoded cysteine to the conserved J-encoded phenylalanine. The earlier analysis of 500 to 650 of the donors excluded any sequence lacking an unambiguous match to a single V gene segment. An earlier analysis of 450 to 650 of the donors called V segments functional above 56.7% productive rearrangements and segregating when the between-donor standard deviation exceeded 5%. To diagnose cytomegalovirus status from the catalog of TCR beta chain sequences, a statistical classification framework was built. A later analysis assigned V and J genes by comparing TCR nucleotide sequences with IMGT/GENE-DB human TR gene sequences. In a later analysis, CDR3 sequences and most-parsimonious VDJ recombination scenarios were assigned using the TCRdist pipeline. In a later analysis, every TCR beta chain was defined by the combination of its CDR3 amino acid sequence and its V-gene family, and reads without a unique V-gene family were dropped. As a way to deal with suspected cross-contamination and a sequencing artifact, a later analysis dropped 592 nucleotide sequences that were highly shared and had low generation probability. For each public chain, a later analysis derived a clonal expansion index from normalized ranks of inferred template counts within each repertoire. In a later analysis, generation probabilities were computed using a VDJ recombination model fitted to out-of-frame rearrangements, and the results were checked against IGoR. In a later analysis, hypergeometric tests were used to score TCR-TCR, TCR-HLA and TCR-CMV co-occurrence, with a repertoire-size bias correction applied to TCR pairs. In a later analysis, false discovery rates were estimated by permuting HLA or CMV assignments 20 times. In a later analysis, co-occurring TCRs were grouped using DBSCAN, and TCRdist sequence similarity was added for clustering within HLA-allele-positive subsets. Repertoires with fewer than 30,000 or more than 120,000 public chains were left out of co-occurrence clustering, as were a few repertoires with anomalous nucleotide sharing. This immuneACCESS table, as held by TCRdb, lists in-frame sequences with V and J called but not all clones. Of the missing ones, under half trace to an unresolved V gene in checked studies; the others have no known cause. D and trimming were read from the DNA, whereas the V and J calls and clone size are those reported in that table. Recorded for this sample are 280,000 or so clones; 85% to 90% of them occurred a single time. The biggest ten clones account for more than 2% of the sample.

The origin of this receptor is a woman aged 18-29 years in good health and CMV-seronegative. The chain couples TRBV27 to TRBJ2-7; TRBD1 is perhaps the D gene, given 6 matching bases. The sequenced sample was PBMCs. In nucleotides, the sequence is TGTGCCAGCAGTTTAACAGGGACCTACGAGCAGTACTTC. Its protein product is CASSLTGTYEQYF.